This T cell receptor beta chain was sequenced during a study of blood T cell repertoires in COVID-19. Study details: PBMCs, B-cell-depleted T cells, or T cells provided the cDNA or gDNA that made up the material.

A Seattle source enrolled patients during active infection and followed them longitudinally. Germline CDR1 reads MDHEN; CDR2 reads SYDVKM. With V trimmed by 5 bases and J by 6 bases, 2 bases remained unmatched. This CDR3 contains 12 residues. Original methodology: By means of reference gene primer amplification, nucleated cell counts were estimated. Generated by immunoSEQ multiplex PCR, the TCRdb table keeps only in-frame clones and is missing some. V and J calls and clone size are as listed in that table; D and trimming were resolved from the DNA. The sample lists about 210,000 clones, about 80% seen once, with about 8.3% in the top ten.

This chain links TRBV28 with TRBJ1-2; 8 bases line up with TRBD1. Sequences were obtained from peripheral blood. This sequence originates from a woman of 80 years or more with COVID-19, enrolled during active disease. The chain's CDR3 is CASSPTGDGYTF. The CDR3 region has the DNA TGTGCCAGCAGTCCGACAGGGGATGGCTACACCTTC.